This TCR beta chain emerged from a study of siplizumab effects on memory and regulatory T cells. Broader study findings: Memory cells seemed less diverse than naive T cells, which seemed major alloresponse contributors. Proliferating siplizumab-cultured Tregs lacked confirmed suppressive function.

Points on this clone: Its antigen is as yet unknown.

TCR templates, around 100,000 per sample, were assayed. Some clones are missing from TCRdb's copy, which holds only in-frame ones; the method was immunoSEQ multiplex PCR. The table includes some 100,000 clones, about nine tenths detected once. Looked up from germline, CDR1 is GTSNPN and CDR2 is SVGIG (reference sequence). The CDR3 has 14 amino acids. V lost 2 bases, J lost 12 bases, and 22 bases lay in between. The material sequenced was CD4+ T cells sorted from blood. The rearrangement links TRBV30 to TRBJ1-2; D is undetermined. The clonotype comes from a human donor in good health. Some clones in this sample may be carry-over from other donors' samples. Here the CDR3 reads CAWSKVRGSSQDTF. CDR3 nucleotides: TGTGCCTGGAGTAAGGTTCGTGGCAGTAGCCAGGACACCTTC.